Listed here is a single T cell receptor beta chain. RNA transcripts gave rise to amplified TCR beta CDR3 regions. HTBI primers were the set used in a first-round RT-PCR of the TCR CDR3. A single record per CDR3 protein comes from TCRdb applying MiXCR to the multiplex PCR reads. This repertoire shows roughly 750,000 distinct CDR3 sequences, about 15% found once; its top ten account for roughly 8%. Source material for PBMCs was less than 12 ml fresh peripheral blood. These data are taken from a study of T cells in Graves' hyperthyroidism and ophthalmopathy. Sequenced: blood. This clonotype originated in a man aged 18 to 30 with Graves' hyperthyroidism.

CDR3 sequence (DNA): TGTGCCAGCTCACTCGCCGGGACGGAGGGTGAAAAACTGTTTTTT. This encodes CASSLAGTEGEKLFF. V gene TRBV18 combines with J gene TRBJ1-4; TRBD1 might be the D (5 bases). The germline CDR1 and CDR2 sequences are KGHSH and LQKENI. This CDR3 has 15 amino acids. The V and J ends lost 4 bases and 7 bases respectively, with 16 bases between them.